This is a list of T cell receptor beta chains from one sample in a study of blood T cell repertoires in COVID-19. Libraries were prepared by immunoSEQ multiplex PCR; TCRdb keeps only in-frame clonotypes and omits some of them. The sample yields some 140,000 clones, less than 90% seen once. Specimen: PBMCs or T cells enriched from blood (not recorded which). These receptors came from a man in his forties or fifties with acute COVID-19. Each CDR3 is given with its conserved first and last residue. D genes are given only for firm matches. Size is stated for part of the rows, as once, few or many counts, or as a class when the clone is expanded.

d_call	cdr3_length	clone_size	v_call	j_call	cdr3_aa	cdr3_nt
TRBD1	14	-	TRBV19	TRBJ1-1	CASSRSGGLTEAFF	TGTGCCAGTAGTCGATCAGGGGGGCTCACTGAAGCTTTCTTT
TRBD2	16	-	TRBV6-2/TRBV6-3	TRBJ2-7	CASSYSISGSSYEQYF	TGTGCCAGCAGTTACTCGATTAGCGGGAGCTCCTACGAGCAGTACTTC
-	14	-	TRBV6-5	TRBJ2-2	CASSYQGYTGELFF	TGTGCCAGCAGTTACCAGGGATATACCGGGGAGCTGTTTTTT
-	16	-	TRBV3-1/TRBV3-2	TRBJ2-7	CASSQVRVVGLHEQYF	TGTGCCAGCAGCCAAGTGAGGGTGGTCGGTCTCCACGAGCAGTACTTC
-	13	-	TRBV4-3	TRBJ2-5	CASSQGKRETQYF	TGCGCCAGCAGCCAAGGGAAGCGAGAGACCCAGTACTTC
-	16	-	TRBV29-1	TRBJ1-3	CSVDERGTAAGNTIYF	TGCAGCGTTGACGAAAGGGGAACGGCCGCTGGAAACACCATATATTTT
TRBD2	18	-	TRBV19	TRBJ2-2	CASSIGTLAGANTGELFF	TGTGCCAGTAGTATAGGGACTCTAGCGGGGGCGAACACCGGGGAGCTGTTTTTT
-	15	-	TRBV6-5	TRBJ2-5	CASSSNSGGSETQYF	TGTGCCAGCAGTTCGAACTCAGGGGGGAGCGAGACCCAGTACTTC
TRBD2	15	-	TRBV2	TRBJ2-1	CASSELGTSVNEQFF	TGTGCCAGCAGTGAATTGGGGACTAGCGTGAATGAGCAGTTCTTC
TRBD1	16	once	TRBV18	TRBJ1-5	CASSALTGDRNQPQHF	TGTGCCAGCTCAGCATTAACAGGGGACCGCAATCAGCCCCAGCATTTT
-	13	once	TRBV4-1	TRBJ2-1	CASSQDRANEQFF	TGCGCCAGCAGCCAAGATCGAGCAAATGAGCAGTTCTTC